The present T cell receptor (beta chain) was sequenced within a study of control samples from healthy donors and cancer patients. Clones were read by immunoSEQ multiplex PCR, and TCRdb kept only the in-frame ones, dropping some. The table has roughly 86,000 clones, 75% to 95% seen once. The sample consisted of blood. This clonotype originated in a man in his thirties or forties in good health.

The CDR3 spells CASSLGGQAVSYEQYF. In nucleotides, the CDR3 is TGTGCCAGCAGCTTAGGTGGACAGGCTGTTTCCTACGAGCAGTACTTC. The rearrangement uses TRBV7-3 and TRBJ2-7; 7 positions match TRBD1. J was trimmed by 1 base and V by 2 bases; bases with no gene match: 8. There are 16 residues in the CDR3. In germline, CDR1 is SGHTA, CDR2 FQGTGA. Full variable domain (missing parts from reference TRBV7-3 and TRBJ2-7): GAGVSQTPSNKVTEKGKYVELRCDPISGHTALYWYRQSLGQGPEFLIYFQGTGAADDSGLPNDRFFAVRPEGSVSTLKIQRTERGDSAVYLCASSLGGQAVSYEQYFGPGTRLTVT.